The present TCR beta chain was sequenced within a study of blood T cells in healthy people across ages. Study-level information: For every two T cells, template switching captured about one barcoded beta molecule. Findings of the study overall: Naive CD4+ cell counts and diversity both ran higher in long-lived than in aged donors.

This clonotype has ten or more counts. Its cognate antigen is unknown. Trimming left V 6 bases short and J 5 bases short, with 20 bases between. CDR3 length: 15 residues. Primers used in a second PCR of roughly 7 to 11 cycles were a sample-barcoded 5' primer and a J-beta primer mix. TCRdb re-analysed the 5' RACE reads in MiXCR, keeping a single row per CDR3 protein. This table holds roughly 650,000 distinct CDR3 sequences, roughly 30% found once. Isolation of PBMCs gave at least 6.5 million cells per sample. A minimum of 6 micrograms of total RNA was extracted per sample. The receptor was derived from a woman older than 75 in good health. V and J are TRBV12-3 or TRBV12-4 and TRBJ2-7; D gene uncertain. Sequenced sample: blood. The CDR3 is CASSPPVGGVNEQYF. CDR3 nucleotide sequence: TGTGCCAGCAGCCCACCCGTGGGCGGTGTTAACGAGCAGTACTTC.